This TCR beta chain was sequenced for a study of CXCR3-negative and CXCR3-positive naive CD8 T cells. Study summary: Approximately 130 million TRB reads were obtained overall (about 1.5 +/- 0.3 million per library). The study, taken as a whole, reports: The study inferred TCR strength from TRB CDR3 properties and found comparable surface CD5 between naive subsets. Greater hydrophobicity was found in TRB CDR3s of CXCR3-positive naive cells than of CXCR3-negative naive cells.

UMI-labeled 5' RACE yielded the TRB cDNA libraries. TCRdb reanalyzed the 5' RACE reads, giving one entry per CDR3 protein sequence and no DNA. The ten most abundant clones cover about 0.35% of a sample with some 100,000 distinct CDR3 sequences. A word on this clonotype: What it binds is not known.

The CDR3 loop spans 15 amino acids. Germline values: CDR1 SGHVS, CDR2 FQNEAQ. Within the CD8+ T cell compartment, naive cells were CD45RO-CCR7+CD27+CD95-. The gene calls are TRBV7-8 and TRBJ1-2. The sequencing sample was made of naive CXCR3+ CD8+ T cells from blood. Subset defined: CD45RO-CCR7+CD27+CD95- naive CD8+ T cells expressing CXCR3 (TNR3+). This receptor was identified in a human donor in good health. Some clones in this sample may be carry-over from other donors' samples. CDR3 sequence reads: CASSLAWVSNYGYTF.